The TCR beta chain described here comes from a study of T cell responses to AZD1222 COVID-19 vaccine. Study-level points and caveats: Of spike-specific TCRs, nearly half reportedly target regions left unmutated in variants.

Comment on this clone: What it binds is not known.

The method was immunoSEQ multiplex PCR; TCRdb's version includes in-frame clones alone and lacks a portion of them. The sample lists 120,000 to 150,000 clones, 82% seen once, with about 4% in the top ten. Germline lookup yields CDR1 SEHNR and CDR2 FQNEAQ (reference sequence). The CDR3 is made up of 14 amino acids. V gave up 5 bases and J gave up 0 bases, with 11 bases separating them. This specimen was peripheral blood, taken on day 0 of MenACWY control vaccination. The sequence was collected from an adult in good health. V usage is TRBV7-9 and J usage is TRBJ2-7, with D possibly TRBD2 on 6 matching bases. The CDR3 loop is CASSPRTTSYEQYF. CDR3 nucleotides: TGTGCCAGCAGCCCACGGACTACCTCCTACGAGCAGTACTTC.